Sequencing of this T cell receptor beta chain was carried out in a study of beta chain features in type 1 diabetes. Whole-study context: Healthy donors and patients had similar age, gender and cell yields.

Whole-study findings and limits: The similarity of naive, central memory and Treg TCRB repertoires appeared greater among patients than among healthy donors. Patients with Type 1 diabetes showed moderately but significantly shorter TCRB CDR3s in all four CD4+ subsets.

This clone has just a few counts. Its target is not known. CD4+ naive, central memory, regulatory and stem cell-like memory subsets were isolated by sorting on CD45RO/CCR7/CD25/CD127/CD95/CD27. cDNA synthesis used the whole RNA isolate, giving expressed TCRB sequences. Sequencing was performed with immunoSEQ multiplex PCR; in TCRdb, only in-frame clones are kept and a portion is missing. The sample carries approximately 170,000 clones, over 7.5% recorded once. V lost 3 bases, J lost 2 bases, and 4 bases stayed unmatched. The germline V gene has CDR1 SEHNR and CDR2 FQNEAQ (reference sequence). CDR3 size: 15 residues.

This chain joins TRBV7-9 and TRBJ2-5; TRBD2 matches 9 bases. The sequenced sample was central memory CD4+ T cells from blood. This receptor was obtained from a woman younger than 35 in good health. The CDR3 region has the DNA TGTGCCAGCAGCTTGCCAGCGGGAGGACAAGAGACCCAGTACTTC. Its protein is CASSLPAGGQETQYF.